Below, 5 T cell receptor beta chains from the same sample are listed, as sequenced in a study of cytomegalovirus exposure and HLA in healthy donors. The PCR ran on 60 Vbeta and 13 Jbeta primers. Profiling relied on immunoSEQ multiplex PCR, and the TCRdb table lists in-frame clones only, not all of them. The repertoire holds more than 100,000 clones, 66% seen once, with around 3.5% in the top ten. Sequencing was performed on PBMCs. The receptors stem from a woman between 50 and 59 years old in good health and CMV-seronegative.

The chain joins TRBV5-1 to TRBJ1-1, with D possibly matching TRBD1 (6 bases). V was clipped by 5 bases and J by 4 bases, with 18 bases between them. The CDR3 runs to 15 residues. CDR1 and CDR2 (germline): SGHRS, YFSETQ. CDR3 residues: CASRLQNRVGTEAFF. The CDR3 DNA follows: TGCGCCAGCAGGCTTCAAAACAGGGTTGGCACTGAAGCTTTCTTT.

V usage is TRBV6-6 and J usage is TRBJ2-1; 8 nucleotides agree with TRBD1. After removal of 8 bases from V and 5 bases from J, the junction contained 8 bases not matched to a gene. The CDR3 covers 14 residues. The germline gives CDR1 MNHNY, CDR2 SVGAGI (reference sequence). The CDR3 coding sequence is TGTGCCAGCCGGGAGACAGGGGTTAACAATGAGCAGTTCTTC. Residues: CASRETGVNNEQFF.

The gene calls are TRBV28 and TRBJ2-7, with TRBD1 matching 10 bases. Germline CDR1 MDHEN, CDR2 SYDVKM. The ends lost 11 bases at V and 4 bases at J; junction bases unmatched: 5. This CDR3 has 12 residues. The CDR3 reads CASRQGAYEQYF. CDR3 in DNA: TGTGCCTCAAGACAGGGGGCTTACGAGCAGTACTTC. The variable domain in full, completed from reference TRBV28 and TRBJ2-7, reads DVKVTQSSRYLVKRTGEKVFLECVQDMDHENMFWYRQDPGLGLRLIYFSYDVKMKEKGDIPEGYSVSREKKERFSLILESASTNQTSMYLCASRQGAYEQYFGPGTRLTVT.

V is TRBV27 and J is TRBJ2-5; no clear D gene. This CDR3 has 11 residues. V was trimmed by 5 bases and J by 4 bases, leaving 5 bases between them. Germline V gene data show CDR1 as MNHEY and CDR2 as SMNVEV (reference sequence). CDR3 in DNA: TGTGCCAGCAGTCACGGAGAGACCCAGTACTTC. Translating gives CASSHGETQYF.

The chain couples TRBV6-5 to TRBJ2-2, with D perhaps matching TRBD1 (5 bases). Germline V gene lookup returns CDR1 MNHEY and CDR2 SVGAGI. CDR3 length: 13 residues. V was trimmed by 6 bases and J by 2 bases, leaving 7 bases between them. CDR3 in DNA: TGTGCCAGCAGGGACACCAACACCGGGGAGCTGTTTTTT. This sequence encodes CASRDTNTGELFF.